The rows below give T cell receptor beta chains drawn from one sample of a study of blood T cell repertoires in COVID-19. The data were produced by immunoSEQ multiplex PCR, yet TCRdb's version contains in-frame clones alone and is incomplete. The sample comprises around 250,000 clones, approximately 83% of which are singletons, and 1.5% to 2% rests with the top ten. The sequencing input was PBMCs or T cells enriched from blood (not recorded which). These receptors came from a woman aged 45-59 years who had recovered from COVID-19. CDR3s include the opening cysteine and the closing phenylalanine or tryptophan. Each record gives: J gene, CDR3 length, V gene, CDR3 protein.

J: TRBJ2-4; length: 11; V: TRBV29-1; CDR3: CSFGVADIQYF
J: TRBJ2-1; length: 15; V: TRBV7-9; CDR3: CASSPDRSSYNEQFF
J: TRBJ1-2; length: 11; V: TRBV7-9; CDR3: CASSLLGAYTF
J: TRBJ2-5; length: 13; V: TRBV19; CDR3: CASSSWQGETQYF
J: TRBJ1-5; length: 14; V: TRBV28; CDR3: CASSLVGGWQPQHF
J: TRBJ1-1; length: 13; V: TRBV28; CDR3: CASSATGNTEAFF
J: TRBJ2-1; length: 15; V: TRBV5-6; CDR3: CASSLDRLAGAGQFF
J: TRBJ1-2; length: 14; V: TRBV2; CDR3: CASSPTSVVNGYTF
J: TRBJ1-1; length: 15; V: TRBV12-5; CDR3: CASGTARQLRVEAFF
J: TRBJ2-1; length: 13; V: TRBV5-6; CDR3: CASSIGRGNEQFF
J: TRBJ2-7; length: 15; V: TRBV19; CDR3: CASSPRGQGSPQQYF
J: TRBJ2-1; length: 15; V: TRBV19; CDR3: CASRPLAGGYNEQFF
J: TRBJ2-1; length: 15; V: TRBV2; CDR3: CASRTGLALVNEQFF
J: TRBJ2-7; length: 14; V: TRBV6-5; CDR3: CASSYSADSYEQYF
J: TRBJ1-6; length: 11; V: TRBV6-5; CDR3: CASSYQSPLHF
J: TRBJ2-5; length: 14; V: TRBV19; CDR3: CASSWDSNQETQYF
J: TRBJ1-4; length: 14; V: TRBV9; CDR3: CASSVDVGTEKLFF
J: TRBJ1-1; length: 16; V: TRBV28; CDR3: CASSPRQGALSTEAFF
J: TRBJ2-5; length: 14; V: TRBV20-1; CDR3: CSASEDIYQETQYF
J: TRBJ2-7; length: 13; V: TRBV28; CDR3: CASRGTGVYEQYF
J: TRBJ2-2; length: 14; V: TRBV6-1; CDR3: CASSEGPGRGELFF
J: TRBJ2-7; length: 16; V: TRBV9; CDR3: CASSVGASGGTYEQYF
J: TRBJ2-1; length: 15; V: TRBV19; CDR3: CASSPSGSSYNEQFF
J: TRBJ2-7; length: 15; V: TRBV5-1; CDR3: CASSIFSGRTYEQYF
J: TRBJ1-1; length: 15; V: TRBV3-1/TRBV3-2; CDR3: CASSWDGLKSGEAFF
J: TRBJ2-1; length: 15; V: TRBV19; CDR3: CASSPSGGSYNEQFF
J: TRBJ1-5; length: 14; V: TRBV6-5; CDR3: CASRAGYSNQPQHF
J: TRBJ2-2; length: 17; V: TRBV11-2; CDR3: CASSLDSFREDTGELFF